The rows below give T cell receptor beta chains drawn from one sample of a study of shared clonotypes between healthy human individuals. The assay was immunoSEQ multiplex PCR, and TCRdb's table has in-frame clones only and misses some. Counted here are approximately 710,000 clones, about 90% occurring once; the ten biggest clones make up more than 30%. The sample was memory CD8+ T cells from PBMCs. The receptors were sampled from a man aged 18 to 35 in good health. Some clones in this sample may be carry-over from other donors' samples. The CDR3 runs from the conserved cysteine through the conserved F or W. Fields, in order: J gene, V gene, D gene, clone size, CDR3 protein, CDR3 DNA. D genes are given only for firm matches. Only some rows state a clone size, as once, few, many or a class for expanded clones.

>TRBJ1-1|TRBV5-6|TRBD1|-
CASSSTGGETEAFF
TGTGCCAGCAGCTCGACAGGGGGGGAAACTGAAGCTTTCTTT
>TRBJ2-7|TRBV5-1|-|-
CASSSGHPEQYF
TGCGCCAGCAGCTCGGGACATCCCGAGCAGTACTTC
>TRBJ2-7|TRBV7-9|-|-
CASSHGYNELDEQYF
TGTGCCAGCAGCCACGGCTATAACGAGTTGGACGAGCAGTACTTC
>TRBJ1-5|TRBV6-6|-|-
CASSYGEGSNQPQHF
TGTGCCAGCAGTTACGGCGAGGGAAGCAATCAGCCCCAGCATTTT
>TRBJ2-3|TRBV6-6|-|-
CASSYSPGRPDTQYF
TGTGCCAGCAGTTACTCTCCGGGACGTCCAGATACGCAGTATTTT
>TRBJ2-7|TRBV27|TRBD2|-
CASSGLAGDEQYF
TGTGCCAGCAGTGGACTAGCGGGAGACGAGCAGTACTTC
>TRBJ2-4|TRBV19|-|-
CASSMGLRVAKNIQYF
TGTGCCAGTAGTATGGGATTGAGGGTGGCCAAAAACATTCAGTACTTC
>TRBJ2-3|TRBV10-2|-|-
CASTFTDTQYF
TGCGCCAGCACCTTCACAGATACGCAGTATTTT
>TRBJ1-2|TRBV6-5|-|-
CASSYSSGREGYTF
TGTGCCAGCAGTTACTCGAGTGGCAGGGAAGGCTACACCTTC
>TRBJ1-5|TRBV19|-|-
CASSIRQVNQPQHF
TGTGCCAGTAGTATCAGGCAGGTCAATCAGCCCCAGCATTTT
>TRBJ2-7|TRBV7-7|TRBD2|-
CASSLGTSGSYEQYF
TGTGCCAGCAGCTTAGGGACTAGCGGTTCCTACGAGCAGTACTTC
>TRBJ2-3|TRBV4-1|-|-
CASSQGPGTLPTDTQYF
TGCGCCAGCAGCCAAGGACCCGGGACACTCCCCACAGATACGCAGTATTTT
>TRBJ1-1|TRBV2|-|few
CASIRSSSWAAFF
TGTGCCAGCATACGTAGCAGCTCCTGGGCAGCTTTCTTT
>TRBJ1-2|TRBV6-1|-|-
CAGEQGHGYTF
TGTGCCGGAGAACAGGGCCATGGCTACACCTTC
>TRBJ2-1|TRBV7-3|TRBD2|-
CASSLSGLVGSYNEQFF
TGTGCCAGCAGCTTATCGGGACTAGTCGGTAGCTACAATGAGCAGTTCTTC
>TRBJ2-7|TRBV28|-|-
CASSWGDLAAQYEQYF
TGTGCCAGCAGTTGGGGGGACCTAGCAGCCCAATACGAGCAGTACTTC
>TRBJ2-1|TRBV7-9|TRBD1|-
CASSFPKGTGDNEQFF
TGTGCCAGCAGCTTCCCTAAGGGGACAGGAGACAATGAGCAGTTCTTC
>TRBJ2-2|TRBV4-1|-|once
CASSQVRREATGELFF
TGCGCCAGCAGCCAAGTTCGCAGGGAAGCCACCGGGGAGCTGTTTTTT
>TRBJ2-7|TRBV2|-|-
CASSAMVVGDEQYF
TGTGCCAGCAGTGCGATGGTCGTGGGCGACGAGCAGTACTTC
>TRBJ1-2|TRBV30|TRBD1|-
CAWSGGGAPGQRSYNYGYTF
TGTGCCTGGAGTGGAGGGGGGGCACCGGGACAGCGGTCCTATAACTATGGCTACACCTTC
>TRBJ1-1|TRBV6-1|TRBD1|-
CASSEAGTVLRDTEAFF
TGTGCCAGCAGTGAAGCGGGGACAGTTCTTCGAGACACTGAAGCTTTCTTT
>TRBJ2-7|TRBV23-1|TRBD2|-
CASRQTGSLGGGAYEQYF
TGCGCCAGCAGACAAACCGGGTCCCTCGGGGGGGGAGCCTACGAGCAGTACTTC
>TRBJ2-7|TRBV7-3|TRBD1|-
CASSQTRDRSNEQYF
TGTGCCAGCAGCCAGACCCGGGACAGGTCCAACGAGCAGTACTTC
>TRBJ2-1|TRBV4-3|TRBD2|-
CASSQRFSGRVIEQFF
TGCGCCAGCAGCCAAAGGTTTAGCGGGAGGGTGATTGAGCAGTTCTTC
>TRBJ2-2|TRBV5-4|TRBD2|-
CASSLHLAGFTGELFF
TGTGCCAGCAGCCTTCATCTAGCGGGATTCACCGGGGAGCTGTTTTTT
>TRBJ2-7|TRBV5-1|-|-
CASSLGGRIHEQYF
TGCGCCAGCAGCTTGGGGGGGCGCATCCACGAGCAGTACTTC
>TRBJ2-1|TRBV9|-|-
CASSATRGTFRNEQFF
TGTGCCAGCAGCGCCACTAGAGGAACCTTTCGGAATGAGCAGTTCTTC
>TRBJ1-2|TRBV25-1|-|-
CASSKDWSGYTF
TGTGCCAGCAGTAAAGACTGGAGCGGCTACACCTTC
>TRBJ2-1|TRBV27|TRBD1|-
CASSWTGGYNEQFF
TGTGCCAGCAGCTGGACAGGGGGGTACAATGAGCAGTTCTTC
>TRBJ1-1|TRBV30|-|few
CAWSVRSGEAFF
TGTGCCTGGAGTGTACGGTCTGGCGAAGCTTTCTTT
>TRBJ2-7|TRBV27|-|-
CASSLSFRGSYEQYF
TGTGCCAGCAGTTTATCGTTCCGGGGCTCCTACGAGCAGTACTTC
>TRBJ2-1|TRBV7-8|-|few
CASSPRGGEQFF
TGTGCCAGCAGTCCCCGGGGCGGTGAGCAGTTCTTC
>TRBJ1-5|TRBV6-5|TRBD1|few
CASSPGQGYQPQHF
TGTGCCAGCAGCCCGGGACAGGGGTATCAGCCCCAGCATTTT
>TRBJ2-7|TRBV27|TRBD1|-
CASTARQGAYEQYF
TGTGCCAGCACAGCAAGACAGGGGGCGTACGAGCAGTACTTC
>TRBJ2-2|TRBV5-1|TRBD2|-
CASSGGSAGGPSGELFF
TGCGCCAGCAGCGGCGGTTCTGCGGGAGGGCCTTCCGGGGAGCTGTTTTTT
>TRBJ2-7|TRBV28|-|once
CASSGLGSYEQYF
TGTGCCAGCAGTGGACTTGGCTCCTACGAGCAGTACTTC
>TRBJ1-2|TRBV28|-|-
CASLGIRNLWGAEIYGYTF
TGTGCCAGCCTTGGGATCCGGAACTTATGGGGGGCAGAAATCTATGGCTACACCTTC
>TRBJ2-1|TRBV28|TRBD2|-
CASSSEGTSGGTANNEQFF
TGTGCCAGCAGTTCCGAGGGGACTAGCGGGGGCACCGCCAACAATGAGCAGTTCTTC
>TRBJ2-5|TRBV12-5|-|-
CASGSSRLQGLQETQYF
TGTGCTAGTGGTTCATCCCGTCTACAGGGACTCCAAGAGACCCAGTACTTC
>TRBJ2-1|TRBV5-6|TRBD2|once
CASSIGTRSLDEQFF
TGTGCCAGCAGCATCGGGACTAGGTCTTTAGATGAGCAGTTCTTC
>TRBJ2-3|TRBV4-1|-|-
CASSQDVAGRPTDTQYF
TGCGCCAGCAGCCAAGATGTTGCGGGACGACCCACAGATACGCAGTATTTT
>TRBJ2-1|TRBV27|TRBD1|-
CASSASGGREFF
TGTGCCAGCAGTGCCTCAGGGGGTAGGGAGTTCTTC
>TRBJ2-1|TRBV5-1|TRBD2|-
CASSLWAGGNNEQFF
TGCGCCAGCAGCTTGTGGGCGGGAGGTAACAATGAGCAGTTCTTC
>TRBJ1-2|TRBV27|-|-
CASSSEPNYGYTF
TGTGCCAGCAGTTCCGAACCTAACTATGGCTACACCTTC
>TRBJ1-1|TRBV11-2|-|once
CASSLGPGAGTEAFF
TGTGCCAGCAGCTTAGGTCCGGGGGCGGGTACTGAAGCTTTCTTT
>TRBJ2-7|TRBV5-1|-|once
CASSLWTATSYEQYF
TGCGCCAGCAGCTTGTGGACCGCGACCTCCTACGAGCAGTACTTC
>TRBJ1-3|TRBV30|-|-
CAWSPLGGRPSGNTIYF
TGTGCCTGGAGTCCCCTGGGAGGGAGGCCCTCTGGAAACACCATATATTTT
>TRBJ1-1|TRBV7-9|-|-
CASSVDWLPTEAFF
TGTGCCAGCAGCGTGGACTGGCTCCCCACTGAAGCTTTCTTT
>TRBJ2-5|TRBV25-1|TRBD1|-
CASSGRGLETQYF
TGTGCCAGCAGCGGCAGGGGGCTCGAGACCCAGTACTTC
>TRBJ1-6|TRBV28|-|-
CASSIFIGSPLHF
TGTGCCAGCAGTATATTTATCGGTTCACCCCTCCACTTT
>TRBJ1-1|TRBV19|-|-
CASGPGNTEAFF
TGTGCCAGTGGCCCCGGGAACACTGAAGCTTTCTTT
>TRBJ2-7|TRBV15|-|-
CATSRGALGEQYF
TGTGCCACCAGCAGAGGGGCCCTCGGGGAGCAGTACTTC
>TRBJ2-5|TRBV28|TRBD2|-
CASRPDGRAWGETQYF
TGTGCCAGCAGACCCGACGGGAGGGCCTGGGGGGAGACCCAGTACTTC
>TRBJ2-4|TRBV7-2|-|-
CASSWGSRGNIQYF
TGTGCCAGCAGCTGGGGGTCGAGGGGAAACATTCAGTACTTC